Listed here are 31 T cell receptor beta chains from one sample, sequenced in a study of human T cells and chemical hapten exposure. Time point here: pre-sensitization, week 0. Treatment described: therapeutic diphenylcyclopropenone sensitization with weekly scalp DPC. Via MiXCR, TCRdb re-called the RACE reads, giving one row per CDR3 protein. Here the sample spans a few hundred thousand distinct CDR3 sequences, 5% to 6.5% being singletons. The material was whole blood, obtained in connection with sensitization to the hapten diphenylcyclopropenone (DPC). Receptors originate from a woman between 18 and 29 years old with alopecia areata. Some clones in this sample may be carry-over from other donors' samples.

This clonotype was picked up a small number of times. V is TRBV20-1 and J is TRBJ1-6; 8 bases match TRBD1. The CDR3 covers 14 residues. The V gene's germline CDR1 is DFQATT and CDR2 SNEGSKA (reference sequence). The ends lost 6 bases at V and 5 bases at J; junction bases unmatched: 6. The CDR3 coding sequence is TGCAGTGCCCCCGGGACAGGAGATAATTCACCCCTCCACTTT. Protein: CSAPGTGDNSPLHF.

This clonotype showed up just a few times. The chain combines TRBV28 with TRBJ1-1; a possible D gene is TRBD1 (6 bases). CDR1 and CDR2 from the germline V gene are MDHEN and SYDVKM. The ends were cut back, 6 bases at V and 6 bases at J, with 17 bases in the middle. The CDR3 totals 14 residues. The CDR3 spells CASSPQGAGAEAFF. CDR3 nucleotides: TGTGCCAGCAGCCCCCAGGGAGCAGGGGCTGAAGCTTTCTTT. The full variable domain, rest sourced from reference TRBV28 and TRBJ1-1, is DVKVTQSSRYLVKRTGEKVFLECVQDMDHENMFWYRQDPGLGLRLIYFSYDVKMKEKGDIPEGYSVSREKKERFSLILESASTNQTSMYLCASSPQGAGAEAFFGQGTRLTVV.

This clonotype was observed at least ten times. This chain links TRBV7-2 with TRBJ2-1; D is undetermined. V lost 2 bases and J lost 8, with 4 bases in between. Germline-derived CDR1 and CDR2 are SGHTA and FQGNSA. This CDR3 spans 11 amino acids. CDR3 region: CASSLIYEQFF. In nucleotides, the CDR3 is TGTGCCAGCAGCTTAATCTATGAGCAGTTCTTC.

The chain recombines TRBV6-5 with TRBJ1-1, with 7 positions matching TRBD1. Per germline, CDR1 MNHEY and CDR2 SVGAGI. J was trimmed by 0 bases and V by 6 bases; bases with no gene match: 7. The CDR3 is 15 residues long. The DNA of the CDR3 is TGTGCCAGCAGCCGGGGGACAGCCATGAACACTGAAGCTTTCTTT. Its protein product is CASSRGTAMNTEAFF.

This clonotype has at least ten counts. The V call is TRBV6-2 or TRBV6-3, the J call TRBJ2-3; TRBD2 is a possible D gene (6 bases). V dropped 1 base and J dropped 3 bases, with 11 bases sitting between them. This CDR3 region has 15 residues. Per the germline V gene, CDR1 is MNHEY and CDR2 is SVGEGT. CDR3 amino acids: CASSYWLGGTDTQYF. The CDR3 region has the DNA TGTGCCAGCAGTTACTGGTTGGGAGGAACAGATACGCAGTATTTT.

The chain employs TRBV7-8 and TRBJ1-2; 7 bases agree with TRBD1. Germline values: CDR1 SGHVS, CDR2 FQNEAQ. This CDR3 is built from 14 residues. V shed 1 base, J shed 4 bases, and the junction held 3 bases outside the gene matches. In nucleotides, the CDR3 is TGTGCCAGCAGCTTAGTTCCAGGGGGCTATGGCTACACCTTC. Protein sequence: CASSLVPGGYGYTF. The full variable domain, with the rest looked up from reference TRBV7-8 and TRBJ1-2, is GAGVSQSPRYKVAKRGQDVALRCDPISGHVSLFWYQQALGQGPEFLTYFQNEAQLDKSGLPSDRFFAERPEGSVSTLKIQRTQQEDSAVYLCASSLVPGGYGYTFGSGTRLTVV.

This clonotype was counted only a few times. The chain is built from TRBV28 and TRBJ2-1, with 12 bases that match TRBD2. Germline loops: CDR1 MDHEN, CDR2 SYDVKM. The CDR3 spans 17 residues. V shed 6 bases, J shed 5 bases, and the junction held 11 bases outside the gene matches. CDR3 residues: CASSPPLLAGGHNEQFF. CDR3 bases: TGTGCCAGCAGCCCCCCCCTGCTAGCGGGGGGGCACAATGAGCAGTTCTTC.

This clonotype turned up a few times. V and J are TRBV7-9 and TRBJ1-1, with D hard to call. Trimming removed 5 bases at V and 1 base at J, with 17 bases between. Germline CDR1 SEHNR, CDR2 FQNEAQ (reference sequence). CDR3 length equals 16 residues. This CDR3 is CASSQPPREKNTEAFF. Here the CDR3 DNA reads TGTGCCAGCAGCCAACCCCCTAGAGAGAAGAACACTGAAGCTTTCTTT.

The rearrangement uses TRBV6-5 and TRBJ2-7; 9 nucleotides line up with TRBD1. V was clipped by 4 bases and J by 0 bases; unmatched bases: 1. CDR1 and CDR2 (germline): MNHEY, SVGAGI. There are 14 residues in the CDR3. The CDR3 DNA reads TGTGCCAGCAGTTCACAGGGGGCCTCCTACGAGCAGTACTTC. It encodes CASSSQGASYEQYF.

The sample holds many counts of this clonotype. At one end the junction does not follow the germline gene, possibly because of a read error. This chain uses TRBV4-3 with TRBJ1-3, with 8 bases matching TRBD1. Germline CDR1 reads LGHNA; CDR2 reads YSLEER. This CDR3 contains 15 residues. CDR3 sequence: CASSQDRASGNTIYF. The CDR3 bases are TGTGCCAGCAGCCAGGACAGGGCGTCTGGAAACACCATATATTTT.

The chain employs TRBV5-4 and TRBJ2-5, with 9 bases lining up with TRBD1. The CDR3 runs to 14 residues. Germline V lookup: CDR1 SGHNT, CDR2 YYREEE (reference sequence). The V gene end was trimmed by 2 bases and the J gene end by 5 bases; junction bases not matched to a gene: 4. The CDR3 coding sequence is TGTGCCAGCAGCTTTACAGGGGGCTTCGAGACCCAGTACTTC. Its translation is CASSFTGGFETQYF.

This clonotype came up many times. In DNA, the CDR3 is TGTGCCAGCAGCCCTGACAGTGCCTACGAGCAGTACTTC. Its translation is CASSPDSAYEQYF. This chain links TRBV6-5 with TRBJ2-7; D possibly corresponds to TRBD1 (5 bases). This CDR3 is 13 amino acids long. CDR1 and CDR2 (germline): MNHEY, SVGAGI. V gave up 6 bases and J gave up 2 bases, with 11 bases separating them.

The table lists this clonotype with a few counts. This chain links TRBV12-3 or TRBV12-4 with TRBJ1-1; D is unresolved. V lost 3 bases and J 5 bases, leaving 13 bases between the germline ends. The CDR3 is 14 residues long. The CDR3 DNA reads TGTGCCAGCAGTTTCGGCGGGGTGGAGACTGAAGCTTTCTTT. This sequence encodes CASSFGGVETEAFF.

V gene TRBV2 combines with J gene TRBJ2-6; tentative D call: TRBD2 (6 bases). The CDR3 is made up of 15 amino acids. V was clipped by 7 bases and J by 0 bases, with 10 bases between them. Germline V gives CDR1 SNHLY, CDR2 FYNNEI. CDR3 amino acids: CASIGRDSGANVLTF. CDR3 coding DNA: TGTGCCAGCATCGGGCGGGACTCTGGGGCCAACGTCCTGACTTTC.

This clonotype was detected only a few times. The CDR3: CSLSAGTDTQYF. CDR3 DNA: TGCAGTCTTTCGGCGGGGACAGATACGCAGTATTTT. This sequence joins TRBV20-1 and TRBJ2-3; perhaps TRBD2 as D (6 bases). There are 12 residues in the CDR3. Trimming took off 8 bases at V and 3 bases at J, with 12 bases between the two ends. The V gene's germline CDR1 is DFQATT and CDR2 SNEGSKA (reference sequence).

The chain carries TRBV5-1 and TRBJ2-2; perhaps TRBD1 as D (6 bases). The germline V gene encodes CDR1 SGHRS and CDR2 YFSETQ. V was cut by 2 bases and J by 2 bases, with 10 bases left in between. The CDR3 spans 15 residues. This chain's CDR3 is CASSFGQPNTGELFF. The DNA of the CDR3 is TGCGCCAGCAGCTTTGGACAGCCCAACACCGGGGAGCTGTTTTTT.

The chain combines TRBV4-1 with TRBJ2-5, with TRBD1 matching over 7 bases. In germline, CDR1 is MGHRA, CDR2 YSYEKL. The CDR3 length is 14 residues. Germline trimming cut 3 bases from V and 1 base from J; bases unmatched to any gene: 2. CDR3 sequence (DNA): TGCGCCAGCAGCCACCGGGACAGCCAAGAGACCCAGTACTTC. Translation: CASSHRDSQETQYF.

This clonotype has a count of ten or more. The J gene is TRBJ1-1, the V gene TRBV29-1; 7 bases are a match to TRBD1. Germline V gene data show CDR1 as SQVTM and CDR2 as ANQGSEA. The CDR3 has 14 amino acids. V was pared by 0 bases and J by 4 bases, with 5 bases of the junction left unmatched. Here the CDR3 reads CSVEDGDRRTEAFF. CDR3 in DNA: TGCAGCGTTGAAGATGGGGACAGACGCACTGAAGCTTTCTTT.

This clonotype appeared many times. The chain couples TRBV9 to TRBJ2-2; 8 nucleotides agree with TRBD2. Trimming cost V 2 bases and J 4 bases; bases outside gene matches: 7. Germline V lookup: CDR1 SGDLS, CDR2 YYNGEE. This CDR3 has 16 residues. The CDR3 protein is CASSVRGAPITGELFF. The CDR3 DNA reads TGTGCCAGCAGCGTGCGGGGGGCGCCGATCACCGGGGAGCTGTTTTTT.

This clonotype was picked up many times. The CDR3 spells CASRAIYRGPNEQFF. In nucleotides, the CDR3 is TGCGCCAGCCGGGCTATATACAGGGGGCCGAATGAGCAGTTCTTC. The chain links TRBV5-1 to TRBJ2-1, with TRBD1 matching over 9 bases. V gave up 7 bases and J gave up 7 bases; unmatched junction bases: 12. This CDR3 is 15 amino acids long. CDR1 SGHRS and CDR2 YFSETQ come from the germline V gene.

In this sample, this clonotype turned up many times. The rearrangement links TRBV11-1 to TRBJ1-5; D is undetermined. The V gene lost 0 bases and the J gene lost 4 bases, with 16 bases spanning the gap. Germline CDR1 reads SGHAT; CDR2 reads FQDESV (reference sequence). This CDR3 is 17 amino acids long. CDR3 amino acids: CASSLADIGRSNQPQHF. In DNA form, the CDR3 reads TGTGCCAGCAGCTTAGCCGACATCGGCAGAAGTAATCAGCCCCAGCATTTT.

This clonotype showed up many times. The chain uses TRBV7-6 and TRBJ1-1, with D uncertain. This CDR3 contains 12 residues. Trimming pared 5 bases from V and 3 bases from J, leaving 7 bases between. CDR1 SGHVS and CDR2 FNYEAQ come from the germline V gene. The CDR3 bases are TGTGCCAGCAGCAGCAGTTACACTGAAGCTTTCTTT. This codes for CASSSSYTEAFF.

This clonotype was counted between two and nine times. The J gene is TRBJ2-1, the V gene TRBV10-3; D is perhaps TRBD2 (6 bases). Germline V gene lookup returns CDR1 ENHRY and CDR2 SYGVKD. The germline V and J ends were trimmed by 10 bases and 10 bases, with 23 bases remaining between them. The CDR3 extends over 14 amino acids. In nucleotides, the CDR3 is TGTGCCACCTTGCTGGTGCCCTCCGGGGGAGAGCAGTTCTTC. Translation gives CATLLVPSGGEQFF.

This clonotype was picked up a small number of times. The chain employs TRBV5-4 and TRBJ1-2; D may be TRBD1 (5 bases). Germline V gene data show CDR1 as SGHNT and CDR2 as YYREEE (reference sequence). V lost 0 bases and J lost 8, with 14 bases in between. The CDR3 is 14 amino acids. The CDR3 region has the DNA TGTGCCAGCAGCTTGGAGGGGCCGCCGCGGGGCTACACCTTC. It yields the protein CASSLEGPPRGYTF.

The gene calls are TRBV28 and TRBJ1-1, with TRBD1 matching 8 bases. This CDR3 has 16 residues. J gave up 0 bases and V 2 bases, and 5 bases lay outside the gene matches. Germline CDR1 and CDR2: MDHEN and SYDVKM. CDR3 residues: CASSLGYRGMNTEAFF. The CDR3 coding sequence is TGTGCCAGCAGTTTAGGTTACAGGGGGATGAACACTGAAGCTTTCTTT.

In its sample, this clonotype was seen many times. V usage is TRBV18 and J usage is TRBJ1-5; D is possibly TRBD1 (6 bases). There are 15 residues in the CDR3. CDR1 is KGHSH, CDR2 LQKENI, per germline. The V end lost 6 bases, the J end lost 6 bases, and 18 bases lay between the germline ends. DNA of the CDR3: TGTGCCAGCTCCCTCAACAGGGACTTTGGTCAGCCCCAGCATTTT. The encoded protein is CASSLNRDFGQPQHF.

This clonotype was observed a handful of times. The DNA for the CDR3 is TGCGCCAGCAGCCCCTTCTTACGAGGGGGCTCCGGGGAGCTGTTTTTT. This gives the protein CASSPFLRGGSGELFF. The chain links TRBV5-1 to TRBJ2-2, with 7 bases identical to TRBD1. The CDR3 spans 16 residues. Germline V gene sequence: CDR1 SGHRS, CDR2 YFSETQ. V was clipped by 4 bases and J by 6 bases; unmatched bases: 12.

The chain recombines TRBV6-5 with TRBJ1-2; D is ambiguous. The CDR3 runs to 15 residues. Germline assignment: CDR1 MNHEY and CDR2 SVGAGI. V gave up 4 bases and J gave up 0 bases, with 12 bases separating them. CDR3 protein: CASSFRARTNYGYTF. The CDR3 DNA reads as TGTGCCAGCAGTTTCCGGGCCCGCACTAACTATGGCTACACCTTC.

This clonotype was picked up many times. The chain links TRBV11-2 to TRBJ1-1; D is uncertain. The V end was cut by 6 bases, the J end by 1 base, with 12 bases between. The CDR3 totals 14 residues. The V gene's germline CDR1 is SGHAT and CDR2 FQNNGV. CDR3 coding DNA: TGTGCCAGCAGAACTTACACCGCGAACACTGAAGCTTTCTTT. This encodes CASRTYTANTEAFF.

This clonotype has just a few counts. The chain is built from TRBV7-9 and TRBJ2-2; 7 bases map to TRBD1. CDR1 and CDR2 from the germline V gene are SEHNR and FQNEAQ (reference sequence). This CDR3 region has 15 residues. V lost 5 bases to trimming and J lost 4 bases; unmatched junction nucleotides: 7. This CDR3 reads CASSQQGMTTGELFF. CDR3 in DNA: TGTGCCAGCAGCCAACAGGGGATGACCACCGGGGAGCTGTTTTTT. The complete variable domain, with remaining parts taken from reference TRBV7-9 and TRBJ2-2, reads DTGVSQNPRHKITKRGQNVTFRCDPISEHNRLYWYRQTLGQGPEFLTYFQNEAQLEKSRLLSDRFSAERPKGSFSTLEIQRTEQGDSAMYLCASSQQGMTTGELFFGEGSRLTVL.

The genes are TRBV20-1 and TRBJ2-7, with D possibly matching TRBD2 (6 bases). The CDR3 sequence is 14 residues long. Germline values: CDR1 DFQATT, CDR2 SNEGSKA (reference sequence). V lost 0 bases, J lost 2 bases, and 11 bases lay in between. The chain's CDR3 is CSARDVEGTYEQYF. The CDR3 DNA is TGCAGTGCTAGAGATGTGGAGGGAACCTACGAGCAGTACTTC.